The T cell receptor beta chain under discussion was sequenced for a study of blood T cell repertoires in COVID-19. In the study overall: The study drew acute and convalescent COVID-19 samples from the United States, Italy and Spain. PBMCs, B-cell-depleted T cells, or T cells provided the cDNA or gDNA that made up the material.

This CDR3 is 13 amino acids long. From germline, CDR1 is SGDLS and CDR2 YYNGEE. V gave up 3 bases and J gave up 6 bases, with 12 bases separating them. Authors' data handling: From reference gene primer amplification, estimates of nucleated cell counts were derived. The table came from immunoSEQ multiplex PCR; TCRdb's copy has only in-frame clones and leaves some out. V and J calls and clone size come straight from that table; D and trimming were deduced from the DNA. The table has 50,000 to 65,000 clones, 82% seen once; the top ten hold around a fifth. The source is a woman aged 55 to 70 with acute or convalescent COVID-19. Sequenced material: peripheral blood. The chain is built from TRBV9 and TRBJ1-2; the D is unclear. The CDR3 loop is CASSADGVHGYTF. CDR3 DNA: TGTGCCAGCAGCGCCGACGGAGTCCATGGCTACACCTTC.